This T cell receptor beta chain was profiled in a study of T-cell memory formation after mild COVID-19. Regarding the study as a whole: Clones shrinking from day 15 to 85 showed even CD4/CD8 mixes; later expanders tilted CD4+.

One entry per CDR3 protein results from TCRdb running MiXCR on the 5' RACE reads. The sample has around 300,000 distinct CDR3 sequences, roughly an eighth seen once; the top ten hold about a fifth. The CDR3 runs to 18 residues. V was pared by 2 bases and J by 7 bases, with 27 bases between. This clonotype was seen a handful of times. The antigen is not known. This receptor was obtained from a man aged 18 to 29 who had mild COVID-19 (a few samples of this study predate the infection). Cell type and time point are not known. This rearrangement joins TRBV23-1 to TRBJ2-7, with D perhaps TRBD1 or TRBD2 (5 bases each). TRBV23-1 is an ORF, with its function uncertain. Sequenced sample: PBMCs or a T cell subset sorted from them (not recorded which). The CDR3 here is CASSQKSLQGRSEGEQYV. As DNA, the CDR3 is TGCGCCAGCAGTCAAAAATCACTCCAGGGACGGTCGGAAGGAGAGCAGTACGTC.